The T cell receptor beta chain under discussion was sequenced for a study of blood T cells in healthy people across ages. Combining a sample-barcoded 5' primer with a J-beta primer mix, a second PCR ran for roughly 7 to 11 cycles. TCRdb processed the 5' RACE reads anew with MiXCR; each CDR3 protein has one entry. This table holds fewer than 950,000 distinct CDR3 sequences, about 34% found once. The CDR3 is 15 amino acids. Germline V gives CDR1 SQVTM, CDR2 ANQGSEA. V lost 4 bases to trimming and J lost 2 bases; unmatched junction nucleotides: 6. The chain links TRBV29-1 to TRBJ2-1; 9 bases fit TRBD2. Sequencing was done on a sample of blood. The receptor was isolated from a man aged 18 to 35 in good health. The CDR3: CSVAKREETYNEQFF. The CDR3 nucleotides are TGCAGCGTTGCGAAGCGGGAGGAGACCTACAATGAGCAGTTCTTC.